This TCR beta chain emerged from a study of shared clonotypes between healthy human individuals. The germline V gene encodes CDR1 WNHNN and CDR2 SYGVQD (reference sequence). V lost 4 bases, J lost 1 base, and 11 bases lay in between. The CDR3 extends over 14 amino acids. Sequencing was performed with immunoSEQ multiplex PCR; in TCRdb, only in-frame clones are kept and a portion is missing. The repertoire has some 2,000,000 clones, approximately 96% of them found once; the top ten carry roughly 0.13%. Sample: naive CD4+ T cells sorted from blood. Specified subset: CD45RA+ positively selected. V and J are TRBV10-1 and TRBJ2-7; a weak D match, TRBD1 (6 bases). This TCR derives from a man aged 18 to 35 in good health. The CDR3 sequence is CASSATGKSYEQYF. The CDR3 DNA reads TGCGCCAGCAGTGCAACAGGGAAATCCTACGAGCAGTACTTC.